This TCR beta chain was sequenced during a study of spatial heterogeneity in lung cancer. This CDR3 spans 15 amino acids. The germline V and J ends were trimmed by 3 bases and 6 bases, with 19 bases remaining between them. Germline V gene sequence: CDR1 DFQATT, CDR2 SNEGSKA (reference sequence). This clonotype is labeled medium-sized. Time point: sample taken at primary tumor resection. Tumor, nontumor lung or frozen PBMC supplied whole RNA that was sequenced unsorted. TCRdb reprocessed the 5' RACE reads via MiXCR and lists one record per CDR3 protein. The profile shows about 86,000 distinct CDR3 sequences, over 9.5% of them singletons.

The chain recombines TRBV20-1 with TRBJ2-3; D is possibly TRBD1 or TRBD2 (6 bases each). The sample was PBMCs, taken at surgery. The receptor was isolated from a male donor with early-stage non-small cell lung cancer. This CDR3 reads CSASVPGGLRDTQYF. The CDR3 nucleotides read TGCAGTGCTAGCGTTCCCGGGGGCTTACGGGATACGCAGTATTTT.